This T cell receptor beta chain was obtained from a study of blood T cells in healthy people across ages. Primed by a sample-barcoded 5' primer and a J-beta primer mix, a second PCR proceeded for roughly 7 to 12 cycles. Sequencing recovered at least 2.5 million CDR3-containing paired-end reads from each sample. TCRdb reanalysed the 5' RACE reads using MiXCR and keeps one entry per CDR3 protein. The table lists fewer than 1,200,000 distinct CDR3 sequences, 20% to 25% of them singletons. Per sample, no less than 5 micrograms of total RNA were extracted. CDR1 and CDR2 from the germline V gene are SQVTM and ANQGSEA. The CDR3 contains 17 residues. V lost 1 base to trimming and J lost 3 bases; unmatched junction nucleotides: 7. These data were also filed under a second study, of T cells of mothers and their children. That work states: About 6 children and their three healthy Caucasian mothers were the donors. The study found thymic selection shapes TCR recombination output similarly in related and unrelated pairs.

The TCR was taken from a girl aged 2 to 9 in good health. Sequenced sample: blood. The gene calls are TRBV29-1 and TRBJ2-1; 12 nucleotides agree with TRBD2. The CDR3 loop is CSVEASGLAGLYNEQFF. CDR3 DNA sequence: TGCAGCGTTGAAGCATCGGGACTAGCGGGCCTCTACAATGAGCAGTTCTTC.